Here is one T cell receptor (beta chain) with its context. Unmatched junction bases numbered 6, after V lost 4 bases and J lost 12 bases. Germline assignment: CDR1 SGHRS and CDR2 YFSETQ. The CDR3 covers 13 residues. This entry is derived from a study of cytomegalovirus exposure and HLA in healthy donors. Primers included in the PCR were 60 Vbeta and 13 Jbeta primers. TCRdb keeps only in-frame clones here, not all; method: immunoSEQ multiplex PCR. This table lists more than 90,000 clones. The source of this sequence is a man aged 40-50 years in good health and CMV-seropositive. Sequencing was done on a sample of PBMCs. J is TRBJ2-2 and V is TRBV5-1; 10 bases are a match to TRBD2. CDR3 region: CASSLSGGGKLFF. The CDR3 DNA follows: TGCGCCAGCAGCCTAAGCGGGGGGGGGAAGCTGTTTTTT.